This T cell receptor (beta chain) was obtained from a study of cytomegalovirus exposure and HLA in healthy donors. V was trimmed by 3 bases and J by 7 bases, leaving 11 bases between them. Germline V gene data show CDR1 as MNHEY and CDR2 as SMNVEV (reference sequence). The CDR3 length is 13 residues. Findings of the study overall: Researchers counted around 180 TCR beta chains as cytomegalovirus-associated.

Details on this clone: Its antigen is not known.

The PCR made use of 60 Vbeta and 13 Jbeta primers. Sequenced by immunoSEQ multiplex PCR; TCRdb stores in-frame clones only, minus some. Of around 190,000 clones listed, around 83% are singletons. The origin of this receptor is a man in his forties or fifties in good health and CMV-seropositive. The rearrangement links TRBV27 to TRBJ2-3; D is unresolved. Sequenced sample: PBMCs. CDR3 region: CASSFGTRNTQYF. The CDR3 DNA sequence: TGTGCCAGCAGTTTTGGCACGCGGAATACGCAGTATTTT.